These T cell receptor beta chains were read from a single sample in a study of CD4+ T cells in melanoma. Only in-frame clones appear in the TCRdb table, and some are missing; sequencing was by immunoSEQ multiplex PCR. Among tens of thousands of clones listed, roughly 87% were seen once. The sequencing input was cells from a culture (not recorded whether cultured in vitro). The receptors originated from a human donor with melanoma. The CDR3 runs from the conserved cysteine through the conserved F or W. Each record gives: J gene, V gene, clone size, D gene, CDR3 DNA, CDR3 protein. A D gene is named only where the DNA matches it firmly. Not all rows give a size; the values are once, few, many and, for expanded clones, a class.

TRBJ2-7 | TRBV2 | NA | NA | TGTGCCAGCAGAGACAGGTCTCCATACGAGCAGTACTTC | CASRDRSPYEQYF
TRBJ2-2 | TRBV19 | NA | NA | TGTGCCAGTAGTATATACGTTGAAGGGGGAAGCGGGGAGCTGTTTTTT | CASSIYVEGGSGELFF
TRBJ2-2 | TRBV6-1 | NA | NA | TGTGCCAGCAGCCAGGACTTAAACACCGGGGAGCTGTTTTTT | CASSQDLNTGELFF
TRBJ1-1 | TRBV29-1 | NA | TRBD1 | TGCAGCGTTGAATTGGGACAGGGGAACACTGAAGCTTTCTTT | CSVELGQGNTEAFF
TRBJ2-7 | TRBV7-2 | NA | NA | TGTGCCAGCAGCTTAGTTTTCTGGAGCTCCTACGAGCAGTACTTC | CASSLVFWSSYEQYF
TRBJ2-7 | TRBV18 | NA | NA | TGTGCCAGCTCACCAACAGTCCTCTACGAGCAGTACTTC | CASSPTVLYEQYF
TRBJ2-3 | TRBV6-5 | NA | TRBD1 | TGTGCCAGCAGATTGACAGGGCAAGATACGCAGTATTTT | CASRLTGQDTQYF
TRBJ1-6 | TRBV19 | NA | NA | TGTGCCAGTAGTATCAACAGGGAGTCACCCCTCCACTTT | CASSINRESPLHF
TRBJ1-1 | TRBV4-2 | few | TRBD1 | TGTGCCAGCAGCCAGGGCCGTACAGGGGGCAGGAACACTGAAGCTTTCTTT | CASSQGRTGGRNTEAFF
TRBJ2-5 | TRBV5-4 | NA | TRBD2 | TGTGCCAGCAGCTTGGTTAGGACTAGCGGGGGGATAAAGACCCAGTACTTC | CASSLVRTSGGIKTQYF
TRBJ1-4 | TRBV6-5 | NA | NA | TGTGCCAGCAGCCCAAGGCAGGCAACTAATGAAAAACTGTTTTTT | CASSPRQATNEKLFF
TRBJ2-3 | TRBV2 | NA | NA | TGTGCCAGCAGTGAAGGCTTTGGGTCGGTAGATACGCAGTATTTT | CASSEGFGSVDTQYF
TRBJ1-5 | TRBV7-3 | NA | NA | TGTGCCAGCTCCCCAGCCCGGACGATTAGCAATCAGCCCCAGCATTTT | CASSPARTISNQPQHF
TRBJ2-6 | TRBV13 | NA | NA | TGTGCCAGCAGCTTAGTGACGGTCTCTGGGGCCAACGTCCTGACTTTC | CASSLVTVSGANVLTF
TRBJ2-7 | TRBV2 | NA | TRBD1 | TGTGCCAGCAAAAGGGACAGAAACATTGTCTACGAGCAGTACTTC | CASKRDRNIVYEQYF
TRBJ1-5 | TRBV2 | NA | TRBD1 | TGTGCCAGCAGGGGACAGGGAGGGAGTCAGCCCCAGCATTTT | CASRGQGGSQPQHF
TRBJ2-4 | TRBV5-6 | NA | NA | TGTGCCAGCAGCTTACCCTCCTCAGCCAAAAACATTCAGTACTTC | CASSLPSSAKNIQYF
TRBJ1-1 | TRBV5-1 | once | TRBD1 | TGCGCCAGCAGCTTGAAACCTCGGACAGGGGACGGCACTGAAGCTTTCTTT | CASSLKPRTGDGTEAFF
TRBJ1-4 | TRBV7-9 | NA | TRBD1 | TGTGCCAGCAGCCTAGGACAGGGGAGGGCAACTAATGAAAAACTGTTTTTT | CASSLGQGRATNEKLFF
TRBJ1-2 | TRBV6-6 | once | TRBD1 | TGTGCCAGCAGTTACGCGGGGACAGGCGGCGTCGAAACCTTC | CASSYAGTGGVETF
TRBJ1-1 | TRBV27 | NA | NA | TGTGCCAGCAGTTTATGGCCCCGGAACACTGAAGCTTTCTTT | CASSLWPRNTEAFF
TRBJ1-1 | TRBV5-6 | NA | NA | TGTGCCAGCAGCCGTTGGACTGAAGCTTTCTTT | CASSRWTEAFF
TRBJ1-3 | TRBV11-2 | NA | NA | TGTGCCAGCAGCTACAGCTCTGGAAACACCATATATTTT | CASSYSSGNTIYF
TRBJ1-2 | TRBV30 | NA | NA | TGTGCCTGGAATCAATTCCGCACTAACTATGGCTACACCTTC | CAWNQFRTNYGYTF
TRBJ1-1 | TRBV6-5 | once | NA | TGTGCCAGCAGTTACTGGCAGGGCGGTTCGGCTTTCTTT | CASSYWQGGSAFF
TRBJ1-1 | TRBV19 | NA | NA | TGTGCCAGTACCACAGGAACGGGCCGGTTGTTGAACACTGAAGCTTTCTTT | CASTTGTGRLLNTEAFF
TRBJ2-1 | TRBV20-1 | NA | NA | TGCAGTGCGCTCAGGGGACGTGAGCAGTTCTTC | CSALRGREQFF
TRBJ2-7 | TRBV5-4 | NA | NA | TGTGCCAGCAGCTTGGATCTCGGGGGAGCCTACGAGCAGTACTTC | CASSLDLGGAYEQYF
TRBJ2-4 | TRBV6-1 | NA | NA | TGTGCCAGCAGTACCCAGGGACCAGGAAACATTCAGTACTTC | CASSTQGPGNIQYF
TRBJ2-1 | TRBV5-1 | once | TRBD2 | TGCGCCAGCAGCTTGGAACTAGCGGGGGGTTACAATGAGCAGTTCTTC | CASSLELAGGYNEQFF
TRBJ1-2 | TRBV18 | NA | NA | TGTGCCAGCTCACCACCGGGGAGAACACCCTATGGCTACACCTTC | CASSPPGRTPYGYTF
TRBJ1-4 | TRBV2 | NA | NA | TGTGCCAGCAGTGATCCGCAGGGTAATGAAAAACTGTTTTTT | CASSDPQGNEKLFF
TRBJ2-7 | TRBV6-5 | NA | TRBD1 | TGTGCCAGCAGTTATCGGGACAGGTACTACGAGCAGTACTTC | CASSYRDRYYEQYF
TRBJ2-7 | TRBV14 | few | TRBD2 | TGTGCCAGCAGCATGGGACTAGCGACCCCCTACGAGCAGTACTTC | CASSMGLATPYEQYF
TRBJ1-5 | TRBV6-6 | NA | NA | TGTGCCAGCCGGGCAGGGCTTATGGGTCAGCCCCAGCATTTT | CASRAGLMGQPQHF
TRBJ1-5 | TRBV2 | once | NA | TGTGCCAGCAGTGAACAGGGGTTGGGTCAGCCCCAGCATTTT | CASSEQGLGQPQHF
TRBJ1-2 | TRBV6-1 | NA | NA | TGTGCCAGCACGCTAGATAACTATGGCTACACCTTC | CASTLDNYGYTF
TRBJ2-7 | TRBV6-1 | NA | NA | TGTGCCAGCAGGCCGGCAGGGATCTACGAGCAGTACTTC | CASRPAGIYEQYF
TRBJ1-1 | TRBV7-9 | NA | NA | TGTGCCAGCAGCTTCCAGGGAGGGGACACTGAAGCTTTCTTT | CASSFQGGDTEAFF
TRBJ2-2 | TRBV5-1 | NA | NA | TGCGCCAGCAGCTTGCCAACCGGGGAGCTGTTTTTT | CASSLPTGELFF
TRBJ1-3 | TRBV7-3 | few | NA | TGTGCCAGCAGCTTAGGCCCGCGGAACTCTGGAAACACCATATATTTT | CASSLGPRNSGNTIYF
TRBJ1-3 | TRBV30 | NA | TRBD1 | TGTGCCTGGAGAAGGACAGGACCTGGAAACACCATATATTTT | CAWRRTGPGNTIYF
TRBJ1-3 | TRBV29-1 | NA | NA | TGCAGCGGGGGGGGTGGAGTGACTGGAAACACCATATATTTT | CSGGGGVTGNTIYF
TRBJ1-5 | TRBV12-5 | NA | NA | TGTGCTAGTGGCCTAGATAGCAATCAGCCCCAGCATTTT | CASGLDSNQPQHF